The 12 T cell receptor beta chains below were found in one sample sequenced in a study of somatic mutations in cytotoxic T cells in rheumatoid arthritis (dated by TCRdb to the late 2010s). To prepare the library, the immunoSEQ multiplex PCR assay was applied. TCRdb re-hosts the immuneACCESS table, in-frame sequences only. Its copies lack some clones; in the studies checked, an unresolved V gene accounts for under half of them, and the cause for the rest is not known. The sample data list 4,000 to 5,500 clones, and around nine tenths of these were observed just once. The ten largest account for about 40% of the sample. Sequenced material: CD8+ T cells sorted from blood. The receptors here all came from a woman in her fifties or sixties with rheumatoid arthritis.

A few counts support this clone. V gene TRBV7-2 combines with J gene TRBJ2-1; the D gene is possibly TRBD2 (6 bases). Germline loops: CDR1 SGHTA, CDR2 FQGNSA. Trimming pared 1 base from V and 3 bases from J, leaving 13 bases between. There are 16 residues in the CDR3. CDR3 nucleotides: TGTGCCAGCAGCTTAGACCCCCCTAGCGTCTACAATGAGCAGTTCTTC. Translated: CASSLDPPSVYNEQFF. The full variable domain, rest sourced from reference TRBV7-2 and TRBJ2-1, is GAGVSQSPSNKVTEKGKDVELRCDPISGHTALYWYRQSLGQGLEFLIYFQGNSAPDKSGLPSDRFSAERTGGSVSTLTIQRTQQEDSAVYLCASSLDPPSVYNEQFFGPGTRLTVL.

This clone is large (0.1 to 1%) within its sample. The V gene is TRBV10-1, the J gene TRBJ1-4, with 7 bases lining up with TRBD1. This CDR3 contains 14 residues. V gave up 6 bases and J gave up 4 bases; unmatched junction bases: 5. Germline values: CDR1 WNHNN, CDR2 SYGVQD (reference sequence). Here the CDR3 reads CASSTDRDNEKLFF. The CDR3 DNA sequence: TGCGCCAGCAGCACCGACAGGGATAATGAAAAACTGTTTTTT.

This chain links TRBV7-8 with TRBJ2-1; 8 bases agree with TRBD2. With 5 bases clipped from V and 5 bases from J, the junction kept 17 bases outside the gene matches. CDR3 length equals 18 residues. CDR1 is SGHVS and CDR2 is FQNEAQ in the germline V gene. The CDR3 bases are TGTGCCAGCAGCACAAACCCAGGAGGTAGCGGGGTACACAATGAGCAGTTCTTC. Translated: CASSTNPGGSGVHNEQFF.

The chain has TRBV11-2 and TRBJ2-7; D gene uncertain. V dropped 5 bases and J dropped 6 bases, with 14 bases sitting between them. The CDR3 runs to 13 residues. Germline assignment: CDR1 SGHAT and CDR2 FQNNGV. The CDR3 nucleotides read TGTGCCAGCAGCCTCTACTTAGCTAGCGAGCAGTACTTC. As protein: CASSLYLASEQYF.

This clone was observed a few times. This chain links TRBV27 with TRBJ2-1, with 11 bases lining up with TRBD1. This CDR3 spans 16 amino acids. V gave up 3 bases and J gave up 12 bases; unmatched junction bases: 13. Germline V gene sequence: CDR1 MNHEY, CDR2 SMNVEV (reference sequence). CDR3 region: CASSFTLGTGGIRQFF. The CDR3 region has the DNA TGTGCCAGCAGTTTTACCTTGGGGACAGGGGGTATACGGCAGTTCTTC.

V usage is TRBV29-1 and J usage is TRBJ1-3; D remains unclear. The V and J ends lost 7 bases and 0 bases respectively, with 13 bases between them. The germline gives CDR1 SQVTM, CDR2 ANQGSEA. The CDR3 loop spans 14 amino acids. This chain's CDR3 is CSASTGSSGNTIYF. The DNA of the CDR3 is TGCAGCGCGAGCACCGGGAGCTCTGGAAACACCATATATTTT. The complete variable domain, with remaining parts taken from reference TRBV29-1 and TRBJ1-3, reads SAVISQKPSRDICQRGTSLTIQCQVDSQVTMMFWYRQQPGQSLTLIATANQGSEATYESGFVIDKFPISRPNLTFSTLTVSNMSPEDSSIYLCSASTGSSGNTIYFGEGSWLTVV.

This chain connects TRBV30 to TRBJ2-5, with 7 positions matching TRBD1. Trimming at V came to 5 bases and at J to 3 bases, leaving 6 bases not matched to a gene. The CDR3 extends over 13 amino acids. Germline lookup yields CDR1 GTSNPN and CDR2 SVGIG (reference sequence). The DNA of the CDR3 is TGTGCCTGGGATAGACAGGGAGAAGAGACCCAGTACTTC. It encodes CAWDRQGEETQYF.

V is TRBV7-8 and J is TRBJ1-1; the D gene is possibly TRBD1 (6 bases). CDR3 size: 15 residues. Trimming removed 4 bases from V and 4 bases from J, with 16 bases in between. Germline CDR1 SGHVS, CDR2 FQNEAQ. The DNA for the CDR3 is TGTGCCAGCAGCTACCTACAGGGCGGTAGCACTGAAGCTTTCTTT. The encoded protein is CASSYLQGGSTEAFF.

The chain employs TRBV11-2 and TRBJ1-1, with D tentatively TRBD1 (6 bases). The V end was cut by 1 base, the J end by 2 bases, with 8 bases between. Germline assignment: CDR1 SGHAT and CDR2 FQNNGV. The CDR3 runs 14 residues. This CDR3 is CASSLAGGNTEAFF. CDR3 DNA sequence: TGTGCCAGCAGCTTAGCTGGGGGCAACACTGAAGCTTTCTTT.

The gene calls are TRBV6-1 and TRBJ2-7; perhaps TRBD1 as D (5 bases). The CDR3 runs to 14 residues. Trimming left V 1 base short and J 2 bases short, with 9 bases between. Germline V gene lookup returns CDR1 MNHNS and CDR2 SASEGT. For the CDR3, the DNA is TGTGCCAGCAGTGAAGTAGGGGAAGCCTACGAGCAGTACTTC. Translation gives CASSEVGEAYEQYF.

The genes are TRBV10-2 and TRBJ1-5; D is unresolved. CDR1 WSHSY and CDR2 SAAADI come from the germline V gene. This CDR3 has 14 amino acids. The V end was cut by 3 bases, the J end by 3 bases, with 9 bases between. CDR3 coding DNA: TGCGCCAGCAGTGATACATTTGTCAATCAGCCCCAGCATTTT. Encoded protein: CASSDTFVNQPQHF.

The rearrangement joins TRBV11-2 to TRBJ1-1; 10 nucleotides align to TRBD1. The V gene end was trimmed by 5 bases and the J gene end by 3 bases; junction bases not matched to a gene: 3. CDR1 is SGHAT and CDR2 is FQNNGV in the germline V gene. This CDR3 contains 14 residues. The CDR3 DNA sequence: TGTGCCAGCAGCGCCGGGACAGGGGACACTGAAGCTTTCTTT. This encodes CASSAGTGDTEAFF.